This T cell receptor beta chain is drawn from a study of tumor and adjacent non-tumor tissue in lung cancer. RNA was extracted from bulk tissue without any cell sorting. This non-tumor lung sample came from over 3 cm beyond the tumor edge. There are 14 residues in the CDR3. Germline V gene lookup returns CDR1 LGHNA and CDR2 YNFKEQ. A modified ARM-PCR protocol with three rounds of nested PCR amplified TCRbeta. MiXCR, applied by TCRdb to the multiplex PCR reads, yields one record per CDR3 protein. The data show 94,000 or so distinct CDR3 sequences, 76% seen once. As concerns this clonotype: One junction end does not reproduce the germline sequence, and a read error may be involved.

The rearrangement uses TRBV4-2 and TRBJ1-1; D possibly corresponds to TRBD1 (5 bases). This TCR was recovered from a woman aged 50 to 60 with non-small cell lung cancer. Sequencing was carried out using distant non-tumor lung tissue. The CDR3 sequence is CASNQVQGDAEAFF. The CDR3 nucleotides read TGTGCCAGCAACCAAGTTCAGGGTGACGCTGAAGCTTTCTTT.